The source of this T cell receptor beta chain is a study of blood T cell repertoires in COVID-19. Overall study: Specimens from acute and convalescent COVID-19 originated in the United States, Italy and Spain.

The table came from immunoSEQ multiplex PCR; TCRdb's copy has only in-frame clones and leaves some out. The data hold fewer than 250,000 clones, with approximately 83% observed a single time. V shed 0 bases and J 3 bases; nucleotides not matched to a gene: 1. Germline lookup yields CDR1 SGHRS and CDR2 YFSETQ. This CDR3 has 15 amino acids. Sequencing was carried out using PBMCs or T cells enriched from blood (not recorded which). The clonotype comes from a woman aged 45-60 years who had been exposed to COVID-19. The chain is built from TRBV5-1 and TRBJ2-1; 9 bases are shared with TRBD2. CDR3 region: CASSLETSGYNEQFF. DNA of the CDR3: TGCGCCAGCAGCTTGGAGACTAGCGGCTACAATGAGCAGTTCTTC.